The sequence of this TCR beta chain was determined in a study of blood T cells in healthy people across ages. Whole-study context: For every two T cells, template switching captured about one barcoded beta molecule.

V lost 0 bases to trimming and J lost 9 bases, with 15 bases between them. This CDR3 has 15 amino acids. Germline V gives CDR1 LGHNA, CDR2 YNFKEQ. Drawing of peripheral blood yielded approximately 10 milliliters from each donor. This clonotype was detected many times. Through a sample-barcoded 5' primer and a J-beta primer mix, a second PCR was run for roughly 6 to 11 cycles. TCRdb re-called the 5' RACE reads through MiXCR, storing one row per CDR3 protein. In the table there are about 1,400,000 distinct CDR3 sequences, roughly 40% of which are singletons. The TCR comes from a woman aged 18-29 years in good health. The sample consisted of blood. The chain recombines TRBV4-2 with TRBJ2-1; D unclear. CDR3 residues: CASSQEILMAGEQFF. The CDR3 nucleotides are TGTGCCAGCAGCCAAGAAATCTTGATGGCTGGTGAGCAGTTCTTC.